The next 5 T cell receptor beta chains were all read from a single sample in a study of T cells in narcolepsy. Sequenced by immunoSEQ multiplex PCR; TCRdb stores in-frame clones only, minus some. Altogether tens of thousands of clones are present, about 90% being singletons, with the ten largest covering about 0.88%. Sequenced input: memory (CD45RA-) CD4+ T cells from blood. The receptors were gathered from a human donor in good health.

This rearrangement joins TRBV20-1 to TRBJ2-7, with D possibly matching TRBD1 (5 bases). The V gene's germline CDR1 is DFQATT and CDR2 SNEGSKA (reference sequence). This CDR3 region has 11 residues. Deletions cut 5 bases from V and 10 bases from J, with 15 bases between. The CDR3 sequence: CSAVTGPRQYF. CDR3 DNA: TGCAGTGCTGTTACAGGTCCCAGACAGTACTTC.

The V and J genes are TRBV20-1 and TRBJ1-1; D perhaps matches TRBD1 (5 bases). CDR3 length equals 10 residues. The V end was cut by 5 bases, the J end by 8 bases, with 9 bases between. Per the germline V gene, CDR1 is DFQATT and CDR2 is SNEGSKA (reference sequence). CDR3 amino acids: CSARDVEAFF. Written as DNA, the CDR3 is TGCAGTGCTCGGGACGTCGAAGCTTTCTTT.

The V and J genes are TRBV30 and TRBJ1-1; no reliable D call. Trimming took off 5 bases at V and 1 base at J, with 11 bases between the two ends. The CDR3 is 13 amino acids. The germline V gene has CDR1 GTSNPN and CDR2 SVGIG (reference sequence). The CDR3 loop reads CAWATGPNTEAFF. CDR3 bases: TGTGCCTGGGCTACGGGCCCGAACACTGAAGCTTTCTTT.

This clone was picked up a small number of times. The chain is built from TRBV5-4 and TRBJ2-2; 14 bases line up with TRBD2. Germline V gene lookup returns CDR1 SGHNT and CDR2 YYREEE (reference sequence). CDR3 length: 17 amino acids. The V gene end was trimmed by 3 bases and the J gene end by 4 bases; junction bases not matched to a gene: 5. The CDR3 DNA follows: TGTGCCAGCAGCTGGGGACTAGCGGGGGCGGGCACCGGGGAGCTGTTTTTT. Protein: CASSWGLAGAGTGELFF.

This sequence joins TRBV5-1 and TRBJ2-3, with 13 positions matching TRBD2. Germline CDR1 and CDR2: SGHRS and YFSETQ. V lost 1 base to trimming and J lost 3 bases; unmatched junction nucleotides: 2. The CDR3 is 16 residues long. CDR3 sequence: CASSLRGLAGTDTQYF. The DNA for the CDR3 is TGCGCCAGCAGCTTGCGGGGACTAGCGGGAACAGATACGCAGTATTTT.